These T cell receptor beta chains were read from a single sample in a study of post-analysis software for immune sequencing data. TCRdb re-called the PCR reads with MiXCR, one entry per CDR3 protein. The repertoire holds 700,000 to 900,000 distinct CDR3 sequences, with around 45% as singletons. Sequenced sample: blood. The receptors here all came from a girl aged 5-17 years with multiple sclerosis. The CDR3 runs from the conserved cysteine through the conserved F or W. D genes are given only for firm matches. Some rows mark clone size as missing; the rest say once, few, many or name a class of expanded clone.

d_call | j_call | v_call | clone_size | cdr3_nt | cdr3_aa
- | TRBJ2-5 | TRBV7-2 | - | TGTGCCAGCAGCTTAGTGATCGGCAGGGCAGAGACCCAGTACTTC | CASSLVIGRAETQYF
TRBD1 | TRBJ2-1 | TRBV7-9 | - | TGTGCCAGCGCCCAACCGGGACAGGGGGACTACGAGCAGTTCTTC | CASAQPGQGDYEQFF
TRBD2 | TRBJ2-7 | TRBV20-1 | - | TGCAGTGCTAGTCCGGGACTAGCGGGAGTCTACGAGCAGTACTTC | CSASPGLAGVYEQYF
- | TRBJ1-2 | TRBV9 | - | TGTGCCAGCAGCACACGGACCACGGATGGCTACACCTTC | CASSTRTTDGYTF
TRBD1 | TRBJ1-2 | TRBV29-1 | - | TGCAGCGTGGACCGGGACAGGGGGCCCGATGGCTACACCTTC | CSVDRDRGPDGYTF
- | TRBJ2-1 | TRBV7-2 | few | TGTGCCAGCAGCTCTAGGGACAATGAGCAGTTCTTC | CASSSRDNEQFF
- | TRBJ2-7 | TRBV20-1 | many | TGCAGTGCTGACCCTACTACAGGGTTCCAAGAGGACGGTTACGAGCAGTACTTC | CSADPTTGFQEDGYEQYF
- | TRBJ2-7 | TRBV9 | few | TGTGCCAGCAGCGTAGGTAGAACGGTCTACGAGCAGTACTTC | CASSVGRTVYEQYF
TRBD1 | TRBJ1-2 | TRBV20-1 | - | TGCAGTGCTAGAGACCAGGGGGGAAATCTTAACTATGGCTACACCTTC | CSARDQGGNLNYGYTF
TRBD1 | TRBJ2-1 | TRBV19 | - | TGTGCCAGTAGTTACCACCGGGACAGCAAGAATGAGCAGTTCTTC | CASSYHRDSKNEQFF
- | TRBJ2-1 | TRBV6-4 | few | TGTGCCAGCAGTGAAGGTGCGGGACAGTACAATGAGCAGTTCTTC | CASSEGAGQYNEQFF
- | TRBJ2-3 | TRBV29-1 | many | TGCAGCATCCGACCTGCACGGACGTCGCAGTATTTT | CSIRPARTSQYF
TRBD1 | TRBJ1-2 | TRBV12-3/TRBV12-4 | - | TGTGCCAGCAGCGGACAGGGAAATAACTATGGCTACACCTTC | CASSGQGNNYGYTF
- | TRBJ1-2 | TRBV20-1 | - | TGCAGTGCAGTGAACGGTGGAGCCACAAACTATGGCTACACCTTC | CSAVNGGATNYGYTF
TRBD2 | TRBJ2-3 | TRBV10-3 | - | TGTGCCATCAGTCCAGACGGAGGGACTAGCTCTACAGATACGCAGTATTTT | CAISPDGGTSSTDTQYF